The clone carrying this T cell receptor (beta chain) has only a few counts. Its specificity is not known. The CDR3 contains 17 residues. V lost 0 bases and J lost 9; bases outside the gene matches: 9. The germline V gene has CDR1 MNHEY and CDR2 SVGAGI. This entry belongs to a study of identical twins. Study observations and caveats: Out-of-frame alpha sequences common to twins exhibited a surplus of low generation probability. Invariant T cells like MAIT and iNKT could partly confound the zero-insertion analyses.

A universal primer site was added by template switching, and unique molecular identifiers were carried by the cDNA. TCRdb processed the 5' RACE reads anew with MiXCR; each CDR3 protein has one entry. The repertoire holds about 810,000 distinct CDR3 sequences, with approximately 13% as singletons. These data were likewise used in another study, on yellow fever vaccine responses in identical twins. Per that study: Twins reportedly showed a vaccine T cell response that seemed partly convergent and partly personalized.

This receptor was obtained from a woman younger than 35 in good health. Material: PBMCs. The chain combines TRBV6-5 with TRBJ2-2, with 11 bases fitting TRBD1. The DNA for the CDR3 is TGTGCCAGCAGTTACTCGTTAGGGGACAGGGGGAAAAGGGAGCTGTTTTTT. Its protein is CASSYSLGDRGKRELFF.